Below, 30 T cell receptor beta chains from the same sample are listed, as sequenced in a study of metastatic and nonmetastatic thyroid tumors. MiXCR reprocessed the PCR reads for TCRdb. This sample has tens of thousands of clones, with roughly 24% found just once. Prior to thyroid surgery, none of the patients had received any treatment. The sample comprised tumor tissue. The source is a female donor with papillary thyroid cancer or a benign thyroid nodule (not recorded which). Some clones in this sample may be carry-over from other donors' samples.

The chain uses TRBV5-1 and TRBJ2-2, with a possible D match to TRBD1 (5 bases). The CDR3 has 13 amino acids. Trimming shortened V by 3 bases and J by 8 bases, and 11 bases separated the two germline ends. Germline values: CDR1 SGHRS, CDR2 YFSETQ. CDR3 sequence: CASSSGWTGELFF. The CDR3 nucleotides read TGCGCCAGCAGCTCTGGTTGGACAGGGGAGCTGTTTTTT.

The V and J genes are TRBV5-1 and TRBJ2-7, with TRBD2 identical over 12 bases. Trimming at V came to 4 bases and at J to 4 bases, leaving 3 bases not matched to a gene. The CDR3 length is 14 residues. From germline, CDR1 is SGHRS and CDR2 YFSETQ. The chain's CDR3 is CASSQGLAGYEQYF. CDR3 sequence (DNA): TGCGCCAGCAGCCAGGGACTAGCGGGTTACGAGCAGTACTTC. Supplemented by reference TRBV5-1 and TRBJ2-7, the full variable domain reads KAGVTQTPRYLIKTRGQQVTLSCSPISGHRSVSWYQQTPGQGLQFLFEYFSETQRNKGNFPGRFSGRQFSNSRSEMNVSTLELGDSALYLCASSQGLAGYEQYFGPGTRLTVT.

The chain uses TRBV15 and TRBJ2-7, with 9 bases fitting TRBD2. The V gene end was trimmed by 2 bases and the J gene end by 3 bases; junction bases not matched to a gene: 5. The CDR3 covers 15 residues. Germline CDR1 LNHNV, CDR2 YYDKDF (reference sequence). The CDR3 nucleotides read TGTGCCACCAGCAGAAGGCGGGAGGGTTTCTACGAGCAGTACTTC. This encodes CATSRRREGFYEQYF.

This clone showed up many times. This chain uses TRBV2 with TRBJ2-1, with unresolved D. Looked up from germline, CDR1 is SNHLY and CDR2 is FYNNEI. V shed 4 bases and J shed 9 bases, with 4 bases lying between them. The CDR3 runs 10 residues. The DNA for the CDR3 is TGTGCCAGCAGTGTAACTGAGCAGTTCTTC. Its translation is CASSVTEQFF. Together with reference TRBV2 and TRBJ2-1, the CDR3 gives the full variable domain: EPEVTQTPSHQVTQMGQEVILRCVPISNHLYFYWYRQILGQKVEFLVSFYNNEISEKSEIFDDQFSVERPDGSNFTLKIRSTKLEDSAMYFCASSVTEQFFGPGTRLTVL.

This clone was detected a few times. The CDR3 region is CASSSSQGAGGYTF. The DNA of the CDR3 is TGTGCCAGCAGTTCGTCTCAGGGGGCTGGTGGCTACACCTTC. The chain combines TRBV27 with TRBJ1-2, with TRBD1 matching over 8 bases. The CDR3 extends over 14 amino acids. The V segment lost 4 bases and the J segment 7 bases; nucleotides outside the gene matches: 8. Germline V gene sequence: CDR1 MNHEY, CDR2 SMNVEV (reference sequence).

A remark on this clone: With a much larger clone just one base away, this may be a read error. V usage is TRBV10-2 and J usage is TRBJ1-4; the D is unclear. In germline, CDR1 is WSHSY, CDR2 SAAADI. The CDR3 length is 15 residues. The CDR3 DNA sequence: TGCGCCAGCATTGAGTCTGTGGAAGGTGGTGAAAAACTGTTTTTT. This codes for CASIESVEGGEKLFF.

The gene calls are TRBV13 and TRBJ1-2; TRBD1 is a possible D gene (6 bases). The CDR3 spans 14 residues. The germline gives CDR1 PRHDT, CDR2 FYEKMQ (reference sequence). The germline V and J ends were trimmed by 5 bases and 4 bases, with 14 bases remaining between them. The chain's CDR3 is CASSANQGIYGYTF. The CDR3 DNA is TGTGCCAGCAGCGCCAATCAGGGGATCTATGGCTACACCTTC.

Only a few counts were recorded for this clone. This may be a read error: a much more frequent sequence differs by one nucleotide. The gene calls are TRBV5-1 and TRBJ1-1, with unresolved D. Germline-derived CDR1 and CDR2 are SGHRS and YFSETQ. This CDR3 is 9 amino acids long. The CDR3 protein is CLHGTEAFF. DNA of the CDR3: TGCCTCCATGGGACTGAAGCTTTCTTT.

On this clone itself: The junction and the germline gene differ at one end; a read error may be behind it. The chain joins TRBV6-4 to TRBJ2-7, with a possible D match to TRBD1 (6 bases). Germline V gene data show CDR1 as MRHNA and CDR2 as SNTAGT. The CDR3 covers 12 residues. CDR3 sequence reads: CASSPGVEEQCF. As DNA, the CDR3 is TGTGCCAGCTCCCCAGGGGTCGAAGAGCAGTGCTTC.

Judged by abundance, this clone is medium-sized. This rearrangement joins TRBV2 to TRBJ2-1; no reliable D call. Per germline, CDR1 SNHLY and CDR2 FYNNEI. The CDR3 is 10 residues long. Deletions cut 5 bases from V and 7 bases from J, with 3 bases between. The CDR3 is CASSRNEQFF. CDR3 nucleotides: TGTGCCAGCAGTAGAAATGAGCAGTTCTTC.

This clone showed up many times. The J gene is TRBJ2-7, the V gene TRBV6-1, with 8 positions matching TRBD1. CDR3 length: 14 amino acids. Germline assignment: CDR1 MNHNS and CDR2 SASEGT. V lost 5 bases, J lost 4 bases, and 7 bases stayed unmatched. CDR3 protein: CASSPLQGVYEQYF. CDR3 DNA sequence: TGTGCCAGCAGTCCCCTACAGGGGGTATACGAGCAGTACTTC.

This clone has a count of ten or more. This chain connects TRBV5-1 to TRBJ2-7; possible D gene TRBD1, 5 bases. V was trimmed by 4 bases and J by 4 bases, leaving 15 bases between them. There are 14 residues in the CDR3. Germline V CDR1 and CDR2: SGHRS, YFSETQ. CDR3 region: CASSLVRVLYEQYF. The CDR3 bases are TGCGCCAGCAGCCTTGTCAGGGTTTTATACGAGCAGTACTTC.

A few counts support this clone. The chain couples TRBV9 to TRBJ1-2; no reliable D call. Between the trimmed V and J ends, which lost 0 bases and 7 bases, there was a span of 10 bases. The CDR3 has 13 residues. The germline V gene encodes CDR1 SGDLS and CDR2 YYNGEE. This chain's CDR3 is CASSVAGMIGYTF. DNA for the CDR3: TGTGCCAGCAGCGTAGCCGGTATGATTGGCTACACCTTC.

The V gene is TRBV6-1, the J gene TRBJ1-2; TRBD1 matches 11 bases. The CDR3 loop spans 13 amino acids. Germline V CDR1 and CDR2: MNHNS, SASEGT. Trimming at V came to 6 bases and at J to 7 bases, leaving 4 bases not matched to a gene. CDR3 in amino acids: CASRTGTGGGYTF. The CDR3 DNA reads TGTGCCAGCAGAACAGGGACAGGGGGTGGCTACACCTTC.

The chain is built from TRBV20-1 and TRBJ1-5; 7 nucleotides line up with TRBD1. CDR1 is DFQATT, CDR2 SNEGSKA, per germline (reference sequence). This CDR3 is built from 13 residues. The V gene end was trimmed by 5 bases and the J gene end by 5 bases; junction bases not matched to a gene: 6. Here the CDR3 DNA reads TGCAGTGCTCCTGACAGGGTCGATCAGCCCCAGCATTTT. Translating it yields CSAPDRVDQPQHF.

This clone was counted only a few times. V and J are TRBV9 and TRBJ1-1; TRBD1 agrees at 8 bases. CDR3 length: 17 amino acids. V gave up 3 bases and J gave up 1 base; unmatched junction bases: 11. CDR1 and CDR2 (germline): SGDLS, YYNGEE. The CDR3 loop is CASSAGQGKMGNTEAFF. DNA of the CDR3: TGTGCCAGCAGCGCCGGACAGGGAAAGATGGGGAACACTGAAGCTTTCTTT.

The V gene is TRBV20-1, the J gene TRBJ2-2; D not certain. Trimming took off 0 bases at V and 2 bases at J, with 1 base between the two ends. The CDR3 consists of 12 residues. From germline, CDR1 is DFQATT and CDR2 SNEGSKA (reference sequence). CDR3 region: CSARDNTGELFF. In DNA, the CDR3 is TGCAGTGCTAGAGATAACACCGGGGAGCTGTTTTTT.

In its sample, this clone was seen a few times. The chain joins TRBV2 to TRBJ1-5, with D perhaps matching TRBD1 (5 bases). There are 15 residues in the CDR3. Trimming left V 3 bases short and J 1 base short, with 10 bases between. The V gene's germline CDR1 is SNHLY and CDR2 FYNNEI. The CDR3 nucleotides read TGTGCCAGCAGTGATAGAGGGACGAGCAATCAGCCCCAGCATTTT. The encoded protein is CASSDRGTSNQPQHF.

This clone has a count of ten or more. The chain employs TRBV2 and TRBJ1-1, with 7 bases matching TRBD1. There are 15 residues in the CDR3. The germline V gene has CDR1 SNHLY and CDR2 FYNNEI. V shed 2 bases and J 0 bases; nucleotides not matched to a gene: 3. CDR3 DNA: TGTGCCAGCAGTGAACCCGGACAGGTGAACACTGAAGCTTTCTTT. Its protein product is CASSEPGQVNTEAFF.

In regard to this clone: Because it lacks the conserved phenylalanine or tryptophan at the end, this CDR3 is likely a read error. The chain joins TRBV7-3 to TRBJ2-3; tentative D call: TRBD2 (5 bases). Per germline, CDR1 SGHTA and CDR2 FQGTGA. CDR3 length equals 16 residues. The CDR3 region is CASSSGLFLGTDTQYS. The CDR3 DNA follows: TGTGCCAGCAGCTCCGGACTGTTCCTGGGCACAGATACTCAGTATTCT.

The table lists this clone with many counts. The V gene is TRBV6-1, the J gene TRBJ1-1; 9 bases fit TRBD1. CDR1 and CDR2 from the germline V gene are MNHNS and SASEGT. V was pared by 4 bases and J by 0 bases, with 9 bases of the junction left unmatched. The CDR3 sequence is 17 residues long. The CDR3 nucleotides are TGTGCCAGCAGTGGACAGGGACAGGGACAGGTGAACACTGAAGCTTTCTTT. Its protein product is CASSGQGQGQVNTEAFF.

The rearrangement uses TRBV27 and TRBJ1-1, with 8 nucleotides matching TRBD1. Germline loops: CDR1 MNHEY, CDR2 SMNVEV (reference sequence). Losses at the gene ends were 0 bases for V and 5 bases for J; bases not matched to a gene: 8. The CDR3 extends over 16 amino acids. DNA of the CDR3: TGTGCCAGCAGTTTATCGCGGGGACAGGTGCCAACTGAAGCTTTCTTT. Protein: CASSLSRGQVPTEAFF.

This clone was picked up many times. V usage is TRBV6-1 and J usage is TRBJ1-2; TRBD1 matches at 7 bases. The germline CDR1 and CDR2 sequences are MNHNS and SASEGT. Losses at the gene ends were 1 base for V and 4 bases for J; bases not matched to a gene: 6. The CDR3 extends over 15 amino acids. The CDR3 spells CASSEEEAGGYGYTF. As DNA, the CDR3 is TGTGCCAGCAGTGAAGAAGAGGCAGGGGGCTATGGCTACACCTTC.

The chain links TRBV3-1 to TRBJ1-1, with a weak D call TRBD1 (6 bases). The CDR3 is 16 residues long. CDR1 and CDR2 (germline): LGHDT, YNNKEL (reference sequence). V lost 6 bases, J lost 1 base, and 18 bases lay in between. DNA of the CDR3: TGTGCCAGCAGGGGGACACCGGGACGAAAGAACACTGAAGCTTTCTTT. It encodes CASRGTPGRKNTEAFF. Using reference TRBV3-1 and TRBJ1-1 for the parts outside the CDR3, the full variable domain is DTAVSQTPKYLVTQMGNDKSIKCEQNLGHDTMYWYKQDSKKFLKIMFSYNNKELIINETVPNRFSPKSPDKAHLNLHINSLELGDSAVYFCASRGTPGRKNTEAFFGQGTRLTVV.

The J gene is TRBJ1-5, the V gene TRBV30, with D perhaps TRBD1 (6 bases). This CDR3 spans 16 amino acids. Germline CDR1 reads GTSNPN; CDR2 reads SVGIG (reference sequence). The V gene lost 4 bases and the J gene lost 5 bases, with 21 bases spanning the gap. DNA of the CDR3: TGTGCCTGGACCCATACAGGGTCGGGTAGGGATCAGCCCCAGCATTTT. Translated: CAWTHTGSGRDQPQHF.

V gene TRBV28 combines with J gene TRBJ2-6; TRBD1 agrees at 9 bases. CDR1 is MDHEN and CDR2 is SYDVKM in the germline V gene. The CDR3 has 17 residues. V gave up 3 bases and J gave up 0 bases; unmatched junction bases: 3. CDR3 region: CASSFRDRVSGANVLTF. The CDR3 region has the DNA TGTGCCAGCAGTTTCCGGGACAGGGTCTCTGGGGCCAACGTCCTGACTTTC.

This clone has at least ten counts. This sequence joins TRBV13 and TRBJ2-1; the D gene could be TRBD1 or TRBD2 (6 bases each). The germline CDR1 and CDR2 sequences are PRHDT and FYEKMQ (reference sequence). This CDR3 is 14 amino acids long. Trimming removed 5 bases from V and 10 bases from J, with 18 bases in between. In DNA, the CDR3 is TGTGCCAGCAGCCTCAAGGGGGACTCGAGAGAGCAGTTCTTC. Encoded protein: CASSLKGDSREQFF.

This clone has a count of ten or more. The chain couples TRBV6-1 to TRBJ1-4; weak D call: TRBD1 (6 bases). The V end lost 2 bases, the J end lost 4 bases, and 11 bases lay between the germline ends. The CDR3 loop spans 15 amino acids. Germline values: CDR1 MNHNS, CDR2 SASEGT. The CDR3 is CASSELTGSNEKLFF. CDR3 bases: TGTGCCAGCAGTGAACTAACAGGGAGTAATGAAAAACTGTTTTTT.

The J gene is TRBJ2-5, the V gene TRBV5-1; TRBD1 is a possible D gene (6 bases). The CDR3 is 17 amino acids. Between the trimmed V and J ends, which lost 1 base and 4 bases, there was a span of 20 bases. Germline CDR1 is SGHRS and CDR2 is YFSETQ. The CDR3 DNA is TGCGCCAGCAGCTTGAAAGAGGGGGAGAGTAGAGCAGAGACCCAGTACTTC. The encoded protein is CASSLKEGESRAETQYF.

This sequence joins TRBV6-1 and TRBJ2-3; weak D call: TRBD1 (6 bases). Germline assignment: CDR1 MNHNS and CDR2 SASEGT. The V end lost 6 bases, the J end lost 0 bases, and 13 bases lay between the germline ends. The CDR3 covers 15 residues. The CDR3 loop is CASSSQGFSTDTQYF. CDR3 sequence (DNA): TGTGCCAGCAGCTCCCAGGGGTTCAGCACAGATACGCAGTATTTT.